Below are 6 T cell receptor beta chains sequenced from a single sample in a study of blood T cell repertoires in COVID-19. This table comes from immunoSEQ multiplex PCR, and its TCRdb copy is limited to in-frame clones, with some not included. The repertoire holds around 230,000 clones, around 90% seen once, with 9% to 12% in the top ten. What was sequenced was PBMCs or T cells enriched from blood (not recorded which). The receptors originated from a man between 18 and 35 years old with acute COVID-19.

This clone was detected once. The V gene is TRBV28, the J gene TRBJ1-5; TRBD1 matches at 7 bases. Germline trimming cut 5 bases from V and 3 bases from J; bases unmatched to any gene: 7. From germline, CDR1 is MDHEN and CDR2 SYDVKM. The length of the CDR3 is 15 residues. The CDR3 region is CASSPPGQSNQPQHF. As DNA, the CDR3 is TGTGCCAGCAGTCCGCCGGGACAGTCCAATCAGCCCCAGCATTTT.

V usage is TRBV12-3 or TRBV12-4 and J usage is TRBJ2-1; D is possibly TRBD1 (5 bases). CDR3 size: 11 residues. Trimming removed 5 bases at V and 9 bases at J, with 8 bases between. The chain's CDR3 is CASSQGFEQFF. Written as DNA, the CDR3 is TGTGCCAGCAGTCAGGGTTTTGAGCAGTTCTTC.

This clone was counted between two and nine times. The chain recombines TRBV6-1 with TRBJ1-5; D might be TRBD1 (5 bases). Germline CDR1 and CDR2: MNHNS and SASEGT. Trimming removed 5 bases at V and 2 bases at J, with 16 bases between. The CDR3 is made up of 16 amino acids. CDR3 amino acids: CASSQGEGSGNQPQHF. The CDR3 DNA reads as TGTGCCAGCAGTCAAGGGGAGGGTAGCGGCAATCAGCCCCAGCATTTT.

This sequence joins TRBV27 and TRBJ2-1; 7 bases line up with TRBD1. Germline assignment: CDR1 MNHEY and CDR2 SMNVEV (reference sequence). The V and J ends lost 9 bases and 3 bases, in that order; junction bases with no gene match: 11. CDR3 length: 15 residues. CDR3 sequence: CASTPGTEIYNEQFF. The CDR3, as DNA: TGTGCCAGTACCCCCGGGACAGAGATCTACAATGAGCAGTTCTTC.

The chain is built from TRBV24-1 and TRBJ2-3, with D hard to call. The V end lost 2 bases, the J end lost 4 bases, and 6 bases lay between the germline ends. Germline V lookup: CDR1 KGHDR, CDR2 SFDVKD. The CDR3 spans 13 residues. The CDR3 loop reads CATSDSSADTQYF. The CDR3 nucleotides read TGTGCCACCAGTGATTCATCGGCAGATACGCAGTATTTT.

The chain carries TRBV6-5 and TRBJ1-1; possible D gene TRBD1, 6 bases. The CDR3 is 14 residues long. V dropped 7 bases and J dropped 4 bases, with 16 bases sitting between them. CDR1 is MNHEY and CDR2 is SVGAGI in the germline V gene. CDR3 amino acids: CASTTGKRGTEAFF. CDR3 coding DNA: TGTGCCAGCACAACAGGGAAGCGGGGCACTGAAGCTTTCTTT.